This paragraph covers one T cell receptor (beta chain) sequence. This beta chain slipped into a library made for alpha chains as a stray read, so its size is not meaningful. Trimming at V came to 4 bases and at J to 0 bases, leaving 2 bases not matched to a gene. The CDR3 has 15 amino acids. Germline lookup yields CDR1 SGHTA and CDR2 FQGTGA. TCRdb redid the calling of the RT-PCR reads with MiXCR, one entry per CDR3 protein. This sample has thousands of distinct CDR3 sequences, with about nine tenths found just once. This receptor was identified in a female donor in good health, serving as a healthy control. This chain connects TRBV7-3 to TRBJ2-1, with 8 bases fitting TRBD2. Material for sequencing was memory CD4+ T cells from blood. DNA of the CDR3: TGTGCCAGCAGCTCCGGGACTAGCTCCTACAATGAGCAGTTCTTC. Protein product: CASSSGTSSYNEQFF.